The 18 T cell receptor beta chains presented below share a single source sample, sequenced in a study of blood T cell repertoires in COVID-19. Generated by immunoSEQ multiplex PCR, the TCRdb table keeps only in-frame clones and is missing some. Of 200,000 to 250,000 clones in the sample, approximately 83% were seen once. The sequenced material came from peripheral blood. Receptors were obtained from a woman aged 25 to 45 who had recovered from COVID-19.

The rearrangement joins TRBV13 to TRBJ2-4, with 10 bases that match TRBD1. The V gene's germline CDR1 is PRHDT and CDR2 FYEKMQ (reference sequence). CDR3 size: 16 residues. V was clipped by 5 bases and J by 7 bases; unmatched bases: 11. As DNA, the CDR3 is TGTGCCAGCAGCCCAACGGGACAGGGGTTGAATAACATTCAGTACTTC. Amino acid sequence: CASSPTGQGLNNIQYF.

The rearrangement uses TRBV25-1 and TRBJ2-1; TRBD2 agrees at 9 bases. The CDR3 sequence is 14 residues long. Germline V gene sequence: CDR1 MGHDK, CDR2 SYGVNS. J gave up 6 bases and V 2 bases, and 2 bases lay outside the gene matches. CDR3 nucleotides: TGTGCCAGCAGTGAAGCGGGGGGGGTCAATGAGCAGTTCTTC. It translates to CASSEAGGVNEQFF.

The V and J genes are TRBV5-4 and TRBJ1-4; 8 bases are a match to TRBD1. J lost 8 bases, V lost 4 bases, and 10 bases had no gene match. The CDR3 is made up of 15 amino acids. Germline CDR1 reads SGHNT; CDR2 reads YYREEE (reference sequence). CDR3 DNA: TGTGCCAGCAGCCAAGGACAGGGAGAGGTAGAAAAACTGTTTTTT. Its protein is CASSQGQGEVEKLFF.

This sequence joins TRBV5-1 and TRBJ1-5, with a tentative D call TRBD1 (6 bases). Germline V gene data show CDR1 as SGHRS and CDR2 as YFSETQ. Deletions cut 2 bases from V and 4 bases from J, with 10 bases between. This CDR3 has 14 residues. CDR3 amino acids: CASSLTDRNQPQHF. DNA of the CDR3: TGCGCCAGCAGCTTAACGGACAGAAATCAGCCCCAGCATTTT. Complete variable domain (other parts from reference TRBV5-1 and TRBJ1-5): KAGVTQTPRYLIKTRGQQVTLSCSPISGHRSVSWYQQTPGQGLQFLFEYFSETQRNKGNFPGRFSGRQFSNSRSEMNVSTLELGDSALYLCASSLTDRNQPQHFGDGTRLSIL.

The chain links TRBV6-6 to TRBJ1-2; 12 bases match TRBD1. This CDR3 has 14 amino acids. CDR1 and CDR2 (germline): MNHNY, SVGAGI (reference sequence). V trimming: 6 bases; J trimming: 6 bases; junction bases outside the gene matches: 5. The CDR3 sequence is CASRTGTGGDGYTF. The CDR3 DNA is TGTGCCAGCAGAACCGGGACAGGGGGCGATGGCTACACCTTC.

The rearrangement links TRBV23-1 to TRBJ2-7; weak D call: TRBD2 (5 bases). Being an ORF, TRBV23-1 has a function that is uncertain. Trimming cost V 6 bases and J 4 bases, with 19 bases left between them. The CDR3 is 15 residues long. CDR3 nucleotide sequence: TGCGCCAGCAGCCTTGACCGGAGGTCGCCGTACGAGCAGTACTTC. Protein: CASSLDRRSPYEQYF.

The rearrangement links TRBV6-5 to TRBJ2-3, with 9 bases that match TRBD1. The CDR3 is 16 amino acids. Germline lookup yields CDR1 MNHEY and CDR2 SVGAGI. V dropped 2 bases and J dropped 1; count of bases not matched to a gene: 4. The CDR3 loop is CASSYTGGLRTDTQYF. CDR3 nucleotide sequence: TGTGCCAGCAGTTACACAGGGGGCCTTCGCACAGATACGCAGTATTTT.

This chain connects TRBV19 to TRBJ2-1, with 12 bases that match TRBD2. V was pared by 3 bases and J by 6 bases, with 9 bases of the junction left unmatched. This CDR3 has 17 amino acids. Germline CDR1 and CDR2: LNHDA and SQIVND (reference sequence). CDR3 sequence: CASSILAGGTVSNEQFF. CDR3 coding DNA: TGTGCCAGTAGTATCCTAGCGGGGGGGACGGTTAGCAATGAGCAGTTCTTC.

V usage is TRBV12-5 and J usage is TRBJ2-1; 9 nucleotides agree with TRBD2. CDR3 length equals 20 residues. Germline V gives CDR1 LGHNT, CDR2 FRNRAP. Trimming removed 5 bases from V and 3 bases from J; junction bases left unmatched: 20. DNA of the CDR3: TGTGCTAGTGGTCCCACCACGTTCATGGCGGGGGGGGACAACTACAATGAGCAGTTCTTC. This encodes CASGPTTFMAGGDNYNEQFF.

This rearrangement joins TRBV18 to TRBJ1-2, with unresolved D. The CDR3 spans 13 residues. Germline values: CDR1 KGHSH, CDR2 LQKENI. V dropped 5 bases and J dropped 2 bases, with 9 bases sitting between them. DNA of the CDR3: TGTGCCAGCTCAGAGACGGGGAACTATGGCTACACCTTC. It is translated as CASSETGNYGYTF.

The V gene is TRBV30, the J gene TRBJ2-5; tentatively, D is TRBD1 (6 bases). The CDR3 sequence is 14 residues long. Per germline, CDR1 GTSNPN and CDR2 SVGIG (reference sequence). V was clipped by 0 bases and J by 1 base, with 9 bases between them. The CDR3 coding sequence is TGTGCCTGGAGTGTTAACAGGGCCCAAGAGACCCAGTACTTC. This gives the protein CAWSVNRAQETQYF.

The genes are TRBV4-1 and TRBJ1-2; D remains ambiguous. Deletions cut 1 base from V and 7 bases from J, with 13 bases between. In germline, CDR1 is MGHRA, CDR2 YSYEKL. The CDR3 extends over 14 amino acids. This CDR3 is CASSQALGLAGYTF. The DNA for the CDR3 is TGCGCCAGCAGCCAAGCCCTAGGTTTAGCTGGCTACACCTTC.

The chain recombines TRBV13 with TRBJ2-7; TRBD2 agrees at 9 bases. This CDR3 region has 15 residues. Per germline, CDR1 PRHDT and CDR2 FYEKMQ (reference sequence). The ends lost 2 bases at V and 3 bases at J; junction bases unmatched: 5. CDR3 DNA sequence: TGTGCCAGCAGCTTAACGACTAGCGGAGTCTACGAGCAGTACTTC. This encodes CASSLTTSGVYEQYF.

This chain uses TRBV5-5 with TRBJ1-6; 7 bases map to TRBD1. CDR3 length equals 15 residues. V was clipped by 6 bases and J by 2 bases; unmatched bases: 5. Germline V gene lookup returns CDR1 SGHKS and CDR2 YYEKEE (reference sequence). The CDR3 protein is CASNNRGAYNSPLHF. CDR3 in DNA: TGTGCCAGCAACAACAGGGGTGCCTATAATTCACCCCTCCACTTT.

This clone was counted between two and nine times. V is TRBV10-3 and J is TRBJ1-5; D possibly corresponds to TRBD1 (6 bases). The CDR3 contains 15 residues. The germline V gene encodes CDR1 ENHRY and CDR2 SYGVKD. Trimming pared 2 bases from V and 2 bases from J, leaving 10 bases between. For the CDR3, the DNA is TGTGCCATCAGTGAGACAGGGAGCGGCAATCAGCCCCAGCATTTT. Its translation: CAISETGSGNQPQHF.

The chain is built from TRBV6-1 and TRBJ1-6; D may be TRBD1 (5 bases). This CDR3 region has 21 residues. The germline V gene has CDR1 MNHNS and CDR2 SASEGT. The V end was cut by 2 bases, the J end by 0 bases, with 23 bases between. The CDR3 protein is CASSELRATDRFSSYNSPLHF. CDR3 DNA sequence: TGTGCCAGCAGTGAACTAAGGGCGACCGACAGATTCAGCTCCTATAATTCACCCCTCCACTTT.

J is TRBJ1-2 and V is TRBV19; D is perhaps TRBD1 (5 bases). Trimming cost V 6 bases and J 9 bases, with 17 bases left between them. CDR3 size: 13 residues. Germline CDR1 and CDR2: LNHDA and SQIVND (reference sequence). The CDR3 region has the DNA TGTGCCAGTAGAGGGGCCGCGGACGAGCGCTACACCTTC. It encodes CASRGAADERYTF.

V and J are TRBV27 and TRBJ2-7, with 10 bases identical to TRBD1. Germline CDR1 reads MNHEY; CDR2 reads SMNVEV (reference sequence). This CDR3 is built from 15 residues. Losses at the gene ends were 5 bases for V and 7 bases for J; bases not matched to a gene: 11. For the CDR3, the DNA is TGTGCCAGCAGTCCCCGACAGGGGGCGGTAAGGGAGCAGTACTTC. Protein sequence: CASSPRQGAVREQYF.